The clone carrying this T cell receptor beta chain came up many times. The sample belongs to a study of T cells after yellow fever vaccination. Notes on the study in general: Reappearance after the booster was seen for most primary-vaccination clones, at approximately 97% CD4 and 75% to 90% CD8. Weaker overall, the secondary response nonetheless peaked faster (day 5 versus 15).

5'RACE template switching generated TCR cDNA, adding a universal primer site and UMIs. One entry per CDR3 protein, called by TCRdb with MiXCR from the 5' RACE reads. Among roughly 15,000 distinct CDR3 sequences listed, less than 5% were seen once. The source material was PBMCs, either bulk or a sorted T-cell subset (CD4+, CD8+, memory, or dextramer-sorted; not recorded which), sampled 15 days after the yellow fever booster vaccination. This sequence was found in a man aged 25-45 years who received the YFV17D yellow fever vaccine.

The CDR3 DNA reads as TGTGCCAGCAGTTCCCATAGGACAGGGGGCGTCTACGAGCAGTACTTC. Its protein product is CASSSHRTGGVYEQYF. The rearrangement links TRBV6-5 to TRBJ2-7, with 11 bases that match TRBD1. Germline V gene lookup returns CDR1 MNHEY and CDR2 SVGAGI. There are 16 residues in the CDR3. V was pared by 4 bases and J by 3 bases, with 8 bases of the junction left unmatched.